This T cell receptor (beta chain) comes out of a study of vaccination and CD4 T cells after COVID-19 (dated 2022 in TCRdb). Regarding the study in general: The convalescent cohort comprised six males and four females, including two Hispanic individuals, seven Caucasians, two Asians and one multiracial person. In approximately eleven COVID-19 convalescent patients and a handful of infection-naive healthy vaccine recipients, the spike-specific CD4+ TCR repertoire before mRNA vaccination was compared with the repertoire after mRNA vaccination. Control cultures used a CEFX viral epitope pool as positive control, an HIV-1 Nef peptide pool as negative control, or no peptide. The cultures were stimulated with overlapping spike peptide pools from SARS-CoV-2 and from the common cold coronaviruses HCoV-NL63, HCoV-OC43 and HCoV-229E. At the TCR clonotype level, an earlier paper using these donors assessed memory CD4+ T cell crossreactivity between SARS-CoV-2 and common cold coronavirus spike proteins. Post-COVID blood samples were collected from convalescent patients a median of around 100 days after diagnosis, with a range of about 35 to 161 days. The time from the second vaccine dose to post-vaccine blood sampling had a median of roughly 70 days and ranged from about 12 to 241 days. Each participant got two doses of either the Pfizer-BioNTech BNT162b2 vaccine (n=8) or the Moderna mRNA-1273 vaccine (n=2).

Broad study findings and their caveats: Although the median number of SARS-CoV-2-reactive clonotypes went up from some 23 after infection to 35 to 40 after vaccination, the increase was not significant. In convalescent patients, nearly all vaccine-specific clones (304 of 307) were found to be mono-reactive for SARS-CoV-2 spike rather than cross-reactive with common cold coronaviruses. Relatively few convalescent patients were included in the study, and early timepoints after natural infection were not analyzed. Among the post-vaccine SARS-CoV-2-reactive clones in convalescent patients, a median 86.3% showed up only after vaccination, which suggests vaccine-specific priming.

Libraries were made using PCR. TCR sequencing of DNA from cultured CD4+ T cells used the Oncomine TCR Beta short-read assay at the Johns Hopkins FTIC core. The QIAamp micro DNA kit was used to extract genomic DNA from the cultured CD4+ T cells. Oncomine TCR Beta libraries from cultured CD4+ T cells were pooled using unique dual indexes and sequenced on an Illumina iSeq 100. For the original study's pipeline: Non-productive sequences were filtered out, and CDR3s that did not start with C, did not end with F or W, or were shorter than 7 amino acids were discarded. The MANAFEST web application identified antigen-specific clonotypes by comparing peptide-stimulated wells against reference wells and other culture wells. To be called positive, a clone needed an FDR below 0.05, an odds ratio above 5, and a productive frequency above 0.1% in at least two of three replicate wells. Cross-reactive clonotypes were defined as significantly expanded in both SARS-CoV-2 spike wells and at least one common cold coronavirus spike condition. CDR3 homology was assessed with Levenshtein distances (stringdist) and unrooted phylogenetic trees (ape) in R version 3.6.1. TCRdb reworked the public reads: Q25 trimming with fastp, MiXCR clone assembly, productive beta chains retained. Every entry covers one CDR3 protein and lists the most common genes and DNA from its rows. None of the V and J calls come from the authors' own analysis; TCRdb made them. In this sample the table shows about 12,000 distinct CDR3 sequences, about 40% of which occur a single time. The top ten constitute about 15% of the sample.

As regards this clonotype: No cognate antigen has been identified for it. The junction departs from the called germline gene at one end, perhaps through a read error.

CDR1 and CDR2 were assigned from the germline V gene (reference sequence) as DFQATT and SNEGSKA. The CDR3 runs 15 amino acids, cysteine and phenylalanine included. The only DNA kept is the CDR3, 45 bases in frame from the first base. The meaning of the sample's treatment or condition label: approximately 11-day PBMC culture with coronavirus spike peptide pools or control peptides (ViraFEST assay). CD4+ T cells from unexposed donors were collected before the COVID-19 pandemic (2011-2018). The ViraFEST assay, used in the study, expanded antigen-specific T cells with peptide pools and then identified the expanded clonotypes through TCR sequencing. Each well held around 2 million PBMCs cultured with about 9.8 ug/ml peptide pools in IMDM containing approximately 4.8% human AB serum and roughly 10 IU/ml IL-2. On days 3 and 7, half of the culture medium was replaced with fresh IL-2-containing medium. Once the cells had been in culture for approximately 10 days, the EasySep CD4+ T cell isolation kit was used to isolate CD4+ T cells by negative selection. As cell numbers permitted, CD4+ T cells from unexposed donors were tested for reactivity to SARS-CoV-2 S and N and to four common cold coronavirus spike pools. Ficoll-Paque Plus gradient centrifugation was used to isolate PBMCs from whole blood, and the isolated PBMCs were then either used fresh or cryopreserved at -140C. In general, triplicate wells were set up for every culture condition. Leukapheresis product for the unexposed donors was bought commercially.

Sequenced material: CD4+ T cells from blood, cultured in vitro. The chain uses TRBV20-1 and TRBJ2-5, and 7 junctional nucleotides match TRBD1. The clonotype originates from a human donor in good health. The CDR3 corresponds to CSARWGQRVRETLYF. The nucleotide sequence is TGCAGTGCTAGGTGGGGACAGAGGGTCCGAGAGACCCTGTACTTC.